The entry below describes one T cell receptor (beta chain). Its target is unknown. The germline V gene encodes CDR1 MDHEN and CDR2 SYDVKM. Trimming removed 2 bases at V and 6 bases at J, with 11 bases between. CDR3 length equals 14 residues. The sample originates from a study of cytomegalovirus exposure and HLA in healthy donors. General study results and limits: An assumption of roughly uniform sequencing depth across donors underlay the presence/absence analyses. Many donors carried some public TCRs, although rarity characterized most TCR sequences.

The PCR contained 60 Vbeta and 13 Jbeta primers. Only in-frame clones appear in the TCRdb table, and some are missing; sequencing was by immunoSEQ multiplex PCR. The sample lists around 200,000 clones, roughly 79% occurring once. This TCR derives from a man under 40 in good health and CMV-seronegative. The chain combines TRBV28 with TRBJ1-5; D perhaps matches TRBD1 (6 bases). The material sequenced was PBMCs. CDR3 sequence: CASSLQTGFQPQHF. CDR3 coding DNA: TGTGCCAGCAGTTTACAAACAGGGTTTCAGCCCCAGCATTTT. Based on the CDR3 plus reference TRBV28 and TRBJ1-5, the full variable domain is DVKVTQSSRYLVKRTGEKVFLECVQDMDHENMFWYRQDPGLGLRLIYFSYDVKMKEKGDIPEGYSVSREKKERFSLILESASTNQTSMYLCASSLQTGFQPQHFGDGTRLSIL.